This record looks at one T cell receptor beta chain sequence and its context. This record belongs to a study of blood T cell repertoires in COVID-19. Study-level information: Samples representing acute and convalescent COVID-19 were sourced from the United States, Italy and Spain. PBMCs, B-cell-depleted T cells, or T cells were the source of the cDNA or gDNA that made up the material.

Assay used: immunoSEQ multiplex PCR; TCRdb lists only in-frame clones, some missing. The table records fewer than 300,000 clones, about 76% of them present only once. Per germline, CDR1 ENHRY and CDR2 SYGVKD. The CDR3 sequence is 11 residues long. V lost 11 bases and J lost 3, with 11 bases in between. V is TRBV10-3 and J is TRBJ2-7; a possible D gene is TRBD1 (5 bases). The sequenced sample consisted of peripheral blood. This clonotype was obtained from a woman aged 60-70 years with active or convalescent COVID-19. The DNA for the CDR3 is TGTGCCGGCTCGACAGACTACGAGCAGTACTTC. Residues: CAGSTDYEQYF.